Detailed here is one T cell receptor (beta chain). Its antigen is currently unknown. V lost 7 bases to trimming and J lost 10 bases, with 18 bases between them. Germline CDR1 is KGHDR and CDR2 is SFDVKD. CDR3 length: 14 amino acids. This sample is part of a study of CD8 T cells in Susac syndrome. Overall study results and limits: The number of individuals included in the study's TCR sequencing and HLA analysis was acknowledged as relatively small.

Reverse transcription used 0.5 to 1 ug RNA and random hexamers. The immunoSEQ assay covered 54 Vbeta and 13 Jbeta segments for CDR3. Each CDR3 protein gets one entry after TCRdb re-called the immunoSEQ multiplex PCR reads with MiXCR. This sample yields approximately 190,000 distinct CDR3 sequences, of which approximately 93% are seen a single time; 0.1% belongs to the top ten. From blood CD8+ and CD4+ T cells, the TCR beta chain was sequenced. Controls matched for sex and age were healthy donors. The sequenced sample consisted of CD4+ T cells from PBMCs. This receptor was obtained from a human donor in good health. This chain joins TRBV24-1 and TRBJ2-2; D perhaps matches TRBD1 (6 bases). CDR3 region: CATSSGTPLQELFF. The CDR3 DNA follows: TGTGCCACCAGCTCCGGGACACCCCTTCAGGAGCTGTTTTTT.